This T cell receptor beta chain was found in a study of blood T cells in healthy people across ages. A second PCR, run for about 7 to 12 cycles, used a sample-barcoded 5' primer plus a J-beta primer mix. Per sample, CDR3-containing paired-end reads numbered at least 3 million. Via MiXCR, TCRdb re-called the 5' RACE reads, giving one row per CDR3 protein. Found here are 1 million or so distinct CDR3 sequences, 20% to 25% of them singletons; the top ten hold approximately 0.71%. This clonotype was seen a handful of times. As yet, its antigen is unknown. Study-wide findings and caveats: A roughly linear age-dependent decrease characterized TCR beta diversity per million T cells.

The ends lost 5 bases at V and 0 bases at J; junction bases unmatched: 11. There are 18 residues in the CDR3. In germline, CDR1 is DFQATT, CDR2 SNEGSKA (reference sequence). In addition, the sample was reused for a study of T cells of mothers and their children. In that study: cDNA was synthesized from all extracted RNA at roughly 1.5 ug per reaction.

The genes are TRBV20-1 and TRBJ2-4, with TRBD2 matching over 12 bases. This sequence was found in a girl aged 2 to 9 in good health. Sequencing input: blood. CDR3 protein: CSARATSGGTLAKNIQYF. CDR3 sequence (DNA): TGCAGTGCTCGCGCGACTAGCGGGGGAACCCTAGCCAAAAACATTCAGTACTTC.